The 4 T cell receptor beta chains listed next were all sequenced from one sample in a study of blood T cell repertoires in COVID-19 (dated by TCRdb to the early 2020s). Receptor libraries were prepared by the immunoSEQ multiplex PCR assay. TCRdb limited this immuneACCESS table to in-frame rearrangements with V and J called. A share of clones is missing; checked studies link under half to unresolved V genes, and the rest is unexplained. The sample contains fewer than 75,000 clones, 79% of them found a single time. Of the sample, roughly 3.2% is held by the ten largest clones. The material sequenced was peripheral blood. These receptors came from a man aged 60 to 69 with acute or convalescent COVID-19.

The table lists this clone with a few counts. The CDR3 sequence: CASSYSEELMNTEAFF. The CDR3 bases are TGTGCCAGCAGTTACTCTGAGGAACTTATGAACACTGAAGCTTTCTTT. V gene TRBV6-5 combines with J gene TRBJ1-1; D unresolved. Germline V gene lookup returns CDR1 MNHEY and CDR2 SVGAGI. CDR3 length equals 16 residues. V dropped 0 bases and J dropped 0 bases, with 11 bases sitting between them.

Only a few counts were recorded for this clone. The chain recombines TRBV2 with TRBJ1-6; D call uncertain. The CDR3 is made up of 13 amino acids. Germline V gives CDR1 SNHLY, CDR2 FYNNEI. V dropped 7 bases and J dropped 3 bases, with 7 bases sitting between them. CDR3 residues: CASKELYNSPLHF. The DNA of the CDR3 is TGTGCCAGCAAGGAGCTCTATAATTCACCCCTCCACTTT. The variable domain in full, completed from reference TRBV2 and TRBJ1-6, reads EPEVTQTPSHQVTQMGQEVILRCVPISNHLYFYWYRQILGQKVEFLVSFYNNEISEKSEIFDDQFSVERPDGSNFTLKIRSTKLEDSAMYFCASKELYNSPLHFGNGTRLTVT.

The V gene is TRBV29-1, the J gene TRBJ1-1; D gene unclear. V dropped 0 bases and J dropped 0 bases, with 14 bases sitting between them. Germline values: CDR1 SQVTM, CDR2 ANQGSEA. The CDR3 length is 16 residues. The CDR3 loop reads CSVEEKWAGVNTEAFF. CDR3 sequence (DNA): TGCAGCGTTGAAGAAAAGTGGGCAGGCGTGAACACTGAAGCTTTCTTT.

The rearrangement uses TRBV6-6 and TRBJ2-6, with D perhaps TRBD1 (5 bases). This CDR3 region has 16 residues. Germline V gene lookup returns CDR1 MNHNY and CDR2 SVGAGI (reference sequence). Trimming took off 6 bases at V and 2 bases at J, with 14 bases between the two ends. This chain's CDR3 is CASRQALDPGANVLTF. For the CDR3, the DNA is TGTGCCAGCAGACAGGCACTCGACCCTGGGGCCAACGTCCTGACTTTC.